This is a list of T cell receptor beta chains from one sample in a study of early T cells in non-severe SARS-CoV-2 infection. TCRdb itself ran the 5' RACE reads through MiXCR, one entry per CDR3 protein. The sample contains 40,000 to 45,000 distinct CDR3 sequences, 12% of which appear only once. Material: whole blood. The origin of the receptors is an adult who was a healthcare worker with PCR-confirmed SARS-CoV-2 infection or an uninfected control (not recorded which). CDR3s include the opening cysteine and the closing phenylalanine or tryptophan. A D gene is named only where the DNA matches it firmly. For some rows the clone size is stated as once, few or many, or as a class when expanded; others skip it.

d_gene	j_gene	v_gene	abundance	CDR3aa	CDR3nt
TRBD2	TRBJ2-1	TRBV3-1	-	CASSQVYSGRASNEQFF	TGTGCCAGCAGCCAAGTCTATAGCGGGAGGGCCAGCAATGAGCAGTTCTTC
-	TRBJ2-3	TRBV7-3	many	CASSLHRLDTQYF	TGTGCCAGCAGCTTACACCGGTTAGATACGCAGTATTTT
-	TRBJ2-6	TRBV7-2	-	CASSVWGAGANVLTF	TGTGCCAGCAGTGTTTGGGGTGCCGGGGCCAACGTCCTGACTTTC
TRBD1	TRBJ1-1	TRBV7-9	-	CASSLTGTEAFF	TGTGCCAGCAGCTTGACAGGGACTGAAGCTTTCTTT
-	TRBJ1-6	TRBV12-3/TRBV12-4	many	CASSRTGPPLHF	TGTGCCAGCAGTCGTACAGGTCCCCCCCTCCACTTT
-	TRBJ1-4	TRBV7-2	many	CASSRGGTANEKLFF	TGTGCCAGCAGCAGAGGAGGGACGGCTAATGAAAAACTGTTTTTT
-	TRBJ2-1	TRBV28	many	CASSFGLTYNEQFF	TGTGCCAGCAGTTTTGGTTTAACCTACAATGAGCAGTTCTTC
-	TRBJ2-1	TRBV12-3/TRBV12-4	few	CASSSAGTRGYNEQFF	TGTGCCAGCAGTTCAGCCGGGACACGGGGCTACAATGAGCAGTTCTTC
-	TRBJ2-1	TRBV4-3	few	CASSLAFGDPYNEQFF	TGCGCCAGCAGCCTCGCCTTCGGAGACCCCTACAATGAGCAGTTCTTC
TRBD2	TRBJ2-2	TRBV15	many	CATSRPYSGGAAGELFF	TGTGCCACCAGCAGACCCTATAGCGGGGGGGCTGCCGGGGAGCTGTTTTTT
-	TRBJ1-1	TRBV6-2/TRBV6-3	-	CASSYGRMTEAFF	TGTGCCAGCAGTTACGGGCGGATGACTGAAGCTTTCTTT
-	TRBJ2-7	TRBV7-8	many	CASSFDYEQYF	TGTGCCAGCAGCTTCGACTACGAGCAGTACTTC